The 19 T cell receptor beta chains presented below share a single source sample, sequenced in a study of T cells after yellow fever vaccination. Via MiXCR, TCRdb re-called the 5' RACE reads, giving one row per CDR3 protein. The table has nearly 70,000 distinct CDR3 sequences, over 6% seen once. The material sequenced was CD8+ T cells sorted from PBMCs, taken roughly 47 days after the first yellow fever vaccination. All receptors come from a man aged 18 to 29 who received the YFV17D yellow fever vaccine.

This clonotype occurred a few times. The chain has TRBV12-3 or TRBV12-4 and TRBJ1-2; D might be TRBD1 (5 bases). Trimming removed 0 bases from V and 2 bases from J, with 19 bases in between. This CDR3 region has 18 residues. The CDR3 loop is CASSLARQGLKRNYGYTF. CDR3 nucleotides: TGTGCCAGCAGTTTAGCGCGGCAGGGTCTGAAAAGAAACTATGGCTACACCTTC.

This clonotype was seen repeatedly, ten times or more. J is TRBJ2-7 and V is TRBV7-6, with a weak D call TRBD1 (6 bases). Looked up from germline, CDR1 is SGHVS and CDR2 is FNYEAQ. Trimming pared 2 bases from V and 5 bases from J, leaving 16 bases between. The CDR3 runs 15 residues. CDR3: CASSLSDSLSDEQYV. The CDR3 region has the DNA TGTGCCAGCAGCTTATCGGACAGCTTGTCGGACGAGCAGTACGTC.

The chain links TRBV7-2 to TRBJ2-3, with 12 positions matching TRBD2. CDR3 length: 15 amino acids. Germline V gene data show CDR1 as SGHTA and CDR2 as FQGNSA. With V trimmed by 6 bases and J by 5 bases, 6 bases remained unmatched. The CDR3 sequence is CASSSSGGALDTQYF. In DNA, the CDR3 is TGTGCCAGCAGTTCTAGCGGGGGGGCCTTAGATACGCAGTATTTT.

This clonotype was detected ten times or more. The chain uses TRBV4-1 and TRBJ1-5, with D unclear. The germline V gene encodes CDR1 MGHRA and CDR2 YSYEKL. Trimming pared 0 bases from V and 3 bases from J, leaving 6 bases between. The CDR3 consists of 14 residues. CDR3 coding DNA: TGCGCCAGCAGCCAAGATGGGATCAATCAGCCCCAGCATTTT. Translating gives CASSQDGINQPQHF.

Within the sample, this clonotype is medium-sized. The CDR3 sequence is CASSFTGSSNQPQHF. CDR3 DNA sequence: TGCGCCAGCAGCTTTACAGGCTCGAGCAATCAGCCCCAGCATTTT. The chain uses TRBV5-1 and TRBJ1-5; TRBD1 might be the D (5 bases). There are 15 residues in the CDR3. V was cut by 2 bases and J by 1 base, with 10 bases left in between. Germline V CDR1 and CDR2: SGHRS, YFSETQ.

This clonotype was observed a few times. This chain connects TRBV20-1 to TRBJ2-1; 11 bases fit TRBD2. The CDR3 is made up of 17 amino acids. The germline CDR1 and CDR2 sequences are DFQATT and SNEGSKA (reference sequence). V shed 3 bases, J shed 4 bases, and the junction held 11 bases outside the gene matches. CDR3 DNA: TGCAGTGCTAGGGGGTGGGCTAGCGGGGGGAAGTACAATGAGCAGTTCTTC. Amino acid sequence: CSARGWASGGKYNEQFF.

This clonotype was observed many times. The CDR3 DNA sequence: TGTGCCAGCAGCCCCAGGGCAGGAATCGAGACCCAGTACTTC. It codes for CASSPRAGIETQYF. The rearrangement uses TRBV7-3 and TRBJ2-5; D is perhaps TRBD1 (5 bases). This CDR3 spans 14 amino acids. V was cut by 5 bases and J by 5 bases, with 15 bases left in between. Germline CDR1 reads SGHTA; CDR2 reads FQGTGA. The entire variable domain, with the rest obtained from reference TRBV7-3 and TRBJ2-5, is as follows: GAGVSQTPSNKVTEKGKYVELRCDPISGHTALYWYRQSLGQGPEFLIYFQGTGAADDSGLPNDRFFAVRPEGSVSTLKIQRTERGDSAVYLCASSPRAGIETQYFGPGTRLLVL.

This clonotype was counted at least ten times. The chain couples TRBV6-5 to TRBJ2-1, with TRBD2 identical over 12 bases. Germline trimming cut 2 bases from V and 8 bases from J; bases unmatched to any gene: 4. CDR3 length: 15 amino acids. CDR1 and CDR2 from the germline V gene are MNHEY and SVGAGI. The CDR3 nucleotides read TGTGCCAGCAGTTACACTAGCGGGGGGAGGGATGAGCAGTTCTTC. It codes for CASSYTSGGRDEQFF.

This rearrangement joins TRBV4-1 to TRBJ1-3, with TRBD1 identical over 9 bases. Per germline, CDR1 MGHRA and CDR2 YSYEKL. The CDR3 sequence is 16 residues long. Trimming took 3 bases from V and 1 from J; bases not matched to a gene: 4. The CDR3 DNA is TGCGCCAGCAGCCACGCGGGACAGGGTTCTGGAAACACCATATATTTT. Protein: CASSHAGQGSGNTIYF.

This clonotype was counted many times. The chain joins TRBV20-1 to TRBJ2-7, with D tentatively TRBD1 (5 bases). Trimming left V 3 bases short and J 3 bases short, with 6 bases between. This CDR3 is built from 11 residues. In germline, CDR1 is DFQATT, CDR2 SNEGSKA (reference sequence). CDR3 residues: CSARDNYEQYF. The CDR3 coding sequence is TGCAGTGCTAGGGACAACTACGAGCAGTACTTC.

This clonotype has more than one count but fewer than ten. V and J are TRBV12-3 or TRBV12-4 and TRBJ1-1, with 7 bases identical to TRBD1. The CDR3 has 14 residues. Unmatched junction bases numbered 5, after V lost 3 bases and J lost 4 bases. CDR3 protein: CASSLRGQITEAFF. The CDR3 region has the DNA TGTGCCAGCAGTTTGAGGGGGCAGATCACTGAAGCTTTCTTT.

The V gene is TRBV29-1, the J gene TRBJ2-2; D may be TRBD2 (6 bases). The CDR3 is 13 residues long. The V end lost 5 bases, the J end lost 3 bases, and 10 bases lay between the germline ends. CDR1 is SQVTM, CDR2 ANQGSEA, per germline. Here the CDR3 reads CSVTAGHTGELFF. For the CDR3, the DNA is TGCAGCGTTACCGCGGGGCACACCGGGGAGCTGTTTTTT.

This clonotype was recorded at least ten times. This rearrangement joins TRBV12-3 or TRBV12-4 to TRBJ2-7; D is undetermined. The CDR3 contains 13 residues. V was pared by 3 bases and J by 0 bases, with 6 bases between. The CDR3 spells CASSLSASYEQYV. CDR3 bases: TGTGCCAGCAGTTTGTCAGCCTCCTACGAGCAGTACGTC.

This clonotype was picked up many times. V is TRBV4-3 and J is TRBJ1-1; no definite D call. The V gene's germline CDR1 is LGHNA and CDR2 YSLEER. V shed 0 bases and J shed 4 bases, with 9 bases lying between them. The CDR3 is made up of 14 amino acids. Here the CDR3 DNA reads TGCGCCAGCAGCCAAGATGGCGGGCCCACTGAAGCTTTCTTT. It codes for CASSQDGGPTEAFF.

This clonotype has at least ten counts. The chain couples TRBV7-2 to TRBJ2-7; 10 bases line up with TRBD2. With 5 bases clipped from V and 2 bases from J, the junction kept 3 bases outside the gene matches. The length of the CDR3 is 14 residues. In germline, CDR1 is SGHTA, CDR2 FQGNSA. The CDR3 nucleotides read TGTGCCAGCAGCGACAGCGGGGGGGCCTACGAGCAGTACTTC. Its protein is CASSDSGGAYEQYF.

V and J are TRBV30 and TRBJ2-1, with D unclear. V lost 3 bases and J lost 6, with 15 bases in between. CDR1 is GTSNPN, CDR2 SVGIG, per germline (reference sequence). CDR3 length: 14 residues. CDR3 loop: CAWSATSATNEQFF. The DNA of the CDR3 is TGTGCCTGGAGCGCAACGTCCGCAACCAATGAGCAGTTCTTC.

V and J are TRBV4-3 and TRBJ2-1; TRBD1 might be the D (7 bases). The CDR3 has 16 residues. Germline V gene data show CDR1 as LGHNA and CDR2 as YSLEER. V shed 1 base and J shed 1 base, with 11 bases lying between them. The CDR3 sequence is CASSQARDSSYNEQFF. Here the CDR3 DNA reads TGCGCCAGCAGCCAAGCGCGGGACAGTTCCTACAATGAGCAGTTCTTC.

The chain carries TRBV5-1 and TRBJ1-2; D may be TRBD1 (6 bases). Per the germline V gene, CDR1 is SGHRS and CDR2 is YFSETQ. V shed 2 bases and J shed 5 bases, with 13 bases lying between them. The CDR3 loop spans 14 amino acids. This CDR3 is CASSLNRDLYGYTF. CDR3 bases: TGCGCCAGCAGCTTAAACAGGGACCTATATGGCTACACCTTC.

In regard to this clonotype: The junction departs from the called germline gene at one end, perhaps through a read error. In DNA, the CDR3 is TGTGCCAGCAGCCAAGCCAGGGCAGGGTTCCCCCCCCACCCTAGCACAGATACGCAGTATTTT. It translates to CASSQARAGFPPHPSTDTQYF. J is TRBJ2-3 and V is TRBV4-1, with D perhaps matching TRBD1 (5 bases). Germline CDR1 and CDR2: MGHRA and YSYEKL. The CDR3 is 21 amino acids.